One and the same sample provided the 3 T cell receptor beta chains below, sequenced in a study of technical replicates of blood from a few donors. Using immunoSEQ multiplex PCR, the repertoire was profiled, and TCRdb retains in-frame clones only, with some absent. This table holds nearly 70,000 clones, almost 95% found once. Material: T cells isolated from PBMCs. These receptors came from a human donor in good health.

The chain employs TRBV18 and TRBJ1-3, with 8 bases that match TRBD1. The CDR3 sequence is 14 residues long. J gave up 8 bases and V 6 bases, and 9 bases lay outside the gene matches. Germline V gene lookup returns CDR1 KGHSH and CDR2 LQKENI. The CDR3 region has the DNA TGTGCCAGCTCCCCCCCGGACAGGGCACACACCATATATTTT. Translating gives CASSPPDRAHTIYF.

The V and J genes are TRBV19 and TRBJ2-5; D gene uncertain. The V gene's germline CDR1 is LNHDA and CDR2 SQIVND (reference sequence). This CDR3 is built from 12 residues. V was clipped by 4 bases and J by 7 bases, with 10 bases between them. The CDR3 sequence is CASSTPSGTQYF. The DNA for the CDR3 is TGTGCCAGTAGTACCCCCAGTGGGACCCAGTACTTC.

The chain has TRBV19 and TRBJ2-3; TRBD2 matches 13 bases. V trimming: 3 bases; J trimming: 4 bases; junction bases outside the gene matches: 7. Germline V CDR1 and CDR2: LNHDA, SQIVND (reference sequence). The CDR3 sequence is 17 residues long. The DNA for the CDR3 is TGTGCCAGTAGTATCTTAGGGACTAGCGGGACTTCAGATACGCAGTATTTT. Protein product: CASSILGTSGTSDTQYF.